The clone carrying this T cell receptor (beta chain) was detected once. As yet, its antigen is unknown. This specimen belongs to a study of persistence of HIV-infected CD4 T cells. At the level of the study: Median time on suppressive ART was seven to nine years. Regarding the study as a whole: TCRbeta richness was lower in CMV- and Gag-responding cells than in anti-CD3/anti-CD28-responding cells. Degenerate expanded CDR3beta sequences were enriched among CMV- and Gag-responding cells.

The immunoSEQ assay was version 4, run in survey mode. Clones were read by immunoSEQ multiplex PCR, and TCRdb kept only the in-frame ones, dropping some. The sample carries about 40,000 clones, approximately 88% recorded once. Germline-derived CDR1 and CDR2 are SGHDN and FVKESK. The CDR3 consists of 14 residues. V lost 4 bases and J 1 base, leaving 7 bases between the germline ends. Nonspecific anti-CD3/anti-CD28 bead stimulation represents the broad CD4+ T cell repertoire. Sorting of responding CD4+ T cells relied on upregulated CD40 ligand together with CD69. The V gene is TRBV14, the J gene TRBJ2-2, with D unresolved. The input for sequencing was CD4+ T cells sorted from PBMCs after roughly 20-hour stimulation, taken from a patient who received antiretroviral therapy. The sequence was obtained from an adult man with HIV who was CMV-seropositive. Written as DNA, the CDR3 is TGTGCCAGCAGCCTAGCCCTGAACACCGGGGAGCTGTTTTTT. Residues: CASSLALNTGELFF.